This entry lists 8 T cell receptor beta chains sequenced from one sample in a study of CD8 T cells in ankylosing spondylitis. One entry per CDR3 protein results from TCRdb running MiXCR on the 5' RACE reads. This sample has under 150,000 distinct CDR3 sequences, with about 8% found just once. What was sequenced was synovial fluid, either unsorted or a sorted T cell fraction (not recorded which). The receptors originated from a male donor with ankylosing spondylitis.

This clonotype was observed a handful of times. Mismatch with germline at one junction end may stem from a read error. V usage is TRBV7-7 and J usage is TRBJ1-4; TRBD1 might be the D (6 bases). Germline V CDR1 and CDR2: SSHAT, FNYEAQ (reference sequence). The CDR3 contains 13 residues. As DNA, the CDR3 is TGTGCTAGCAGCGTCAGGGGTAATGAAAAACTGTTTTTT. It specifies CASSVRGNEKLFF.

This clonotype came up a few times. J is TRBJ2-1 and V is TRBV6-4; D may be TRBD2 (5 bases). Trimming took off 0 bases at V and 6 bases at J, with 9 bases between the two ends. The CDR3 spans 14 residues. The germline V gene has CDR1 MRHNA and CDR2 SNTAGT. The CDR3, as DNA: TGTGCCAGCAGTGACTCGCCCGGGGTCAATGAGCAGTTCTTC. Its protein product is CASSDSPGVNEQFF.

V usage is TRBV6-5 and J usage is TRBJ1-2; 7 bases map to TRBD1. V lost 0 bases and J lost 6; bases outside the gene matches: 4. CDR1 and CDR2 from the germline V gene are MNHEY and SVGAGI. The CDR3 loop spans 14 amino acids. The CDR3 sequence: CASSYSDRVNGYTF. Here the CDR3 DNA reads TGTGCCAGCAGTTACTCCGACAGGGTGAATGGCTACACCTTC.

The CDR3 sequence: CASSYTGSSSGNTIYF. The CDR3 DNA sequence: TGTGCCAGCAGTTACACCGGTTCAAGCTCTGGAAACACCATATATTTT. V and J are TRBV6-2 or TRBV6-3 and TRBJ1-3; no clear D gene. Germline CDR1 and CDR2: MNHEY and SVGEGT. V shed 2 bases and J shed 0 bases, with 11 bases lying between them. CDR3 length: 16 residues.

This chain joins TRBV18 and TRBJ1-1; weak D call: TRBD1 (6 bases). The germline V gene has CDR1 KGHSH and CDR2 LQKENI. V was pared by 5 bases and J by 7 bases, with 14 bases between. This CDR3 is 13 amino acids long. The CDR3 here is CASSTTGRGEAFF. The CDR3 DNA reads as TGTGCCAGCTCAACGACAGGCCGCGGTGAAGCTTTCTTT.

This clonotype was detected a few times. The V gene is TRBV6-6, the J gene TRBJ1-1; D ambiguous. Trimming took 7 bases from V and 2 from J, leaving 5 bases between them. Looked up from germline, CDR1 is MNHNY and CDR2 is SVGAGI (reference sequence). The CDR3 loop spans 11 amino acids. In DNA, the CDR3 is TGTGCCAGCACCGCAAACACTGAAGCTTTCTTT. Translation gives CASTANTEAFF.

In this sample, this clonotype turned up many times. The gene calls are TRBV28 and TRBJ1-2, with no clear D. CDR1 is MDHEN, CDR2 SYDVKM, per germline. The CDR3 loop spans 13 amino acids. Trimming cost V 5 bases and J 5 bases, with 12 bases left between them. The CDR3 DNA sequence: TGTGCCAGCAGTCTCCCCCGACGATATGGCTACACCTTC. Translating gives CASSLPRRYGYTF.

This clonotype was counted ten times or more. The chain carries TRBV4-1 and TRBJ2-2, with 8 bases matching TRBD2. CDR3 length equals 17 residues. Per the germline V gene, CDR1 is MGHRA and CDR2 is YSYEKL. After removal of 1 base from V and 3 bases from J, the junction contained 7 bases not matched to a gene. The CDR3 loop is CASSQVLTGGDTGELFF. The CDR3 DNA reads as TGCGCCAGCAGCCAAGTTCTAACGGGAGGGGACACCGGGGAGCTGTTTTTT.